The clone carrying this TCR beta chain is classed as medium-sized. Its antigen is unidentified. The germline V and J ends were trimmed by 5 bases and 5 bases, with 12 bases remaining between them. Germline V CDR1 and CDR2: LNHDA, SQIVND (reference sequence). The CDR3 sequence is 13 residues long. Isolation of naive CD8 T cells was achieved by sorting on a CD8+CD4-CCR7+CD45RA+ phenotype. This sample was taken from a study of molecular identifiers for immune sequencing clone quantification. As previously described, bulk TCR libraries were made using listed TCR primers. TCRdb called the PCR reads again in MiXCR, with one record for every CDR3 protein. The table lists 7,500 to 10,000 distinct CDR3 sequences, roughly 21% of them singletons, with approximately 1.5% in the top ten. Study-wide results and caveats: Researchers reportedly could pick up spiked Jurkat TCR RNA from one cell mixed into approximately 910,000 naive cells. Clones with over 20 RNA copies captured over 98% of effector molecules but under 1% of naive ones.

The TCR originated in a human donor in good health. Some libraries in this study had Jurkat cell RNA spiked in. This sequence joins TRBV19 and TRBJ1-1; D not resolved. What was sequenced was naive CD8+ T cells from blood, with Jurkat cell RNA spiked in. Subset indicated: FACS-sorted CD8+CD4-CCR7+CD45RA+ naive T cells. The CDR3 sequence is CASSLRPGTEAFF. The CDR3 DNA sequence: TGTGCCAGTAGTCTCAGACCGGGAACTGAAGCTTTCTTT.